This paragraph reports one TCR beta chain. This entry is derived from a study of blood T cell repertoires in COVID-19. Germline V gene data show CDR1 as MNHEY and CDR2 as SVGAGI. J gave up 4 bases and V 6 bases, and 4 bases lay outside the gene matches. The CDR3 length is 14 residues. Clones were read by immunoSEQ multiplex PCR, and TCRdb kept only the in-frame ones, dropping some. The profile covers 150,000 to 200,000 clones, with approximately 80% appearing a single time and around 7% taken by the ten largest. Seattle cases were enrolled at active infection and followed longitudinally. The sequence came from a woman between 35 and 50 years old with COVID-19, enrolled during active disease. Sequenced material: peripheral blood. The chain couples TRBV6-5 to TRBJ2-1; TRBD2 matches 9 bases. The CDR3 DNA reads TGTGCCAGCAGGCGGGGGGGCACTTACAATGAGCAGTTCTTC. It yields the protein CASRRGGTYNEQFF.